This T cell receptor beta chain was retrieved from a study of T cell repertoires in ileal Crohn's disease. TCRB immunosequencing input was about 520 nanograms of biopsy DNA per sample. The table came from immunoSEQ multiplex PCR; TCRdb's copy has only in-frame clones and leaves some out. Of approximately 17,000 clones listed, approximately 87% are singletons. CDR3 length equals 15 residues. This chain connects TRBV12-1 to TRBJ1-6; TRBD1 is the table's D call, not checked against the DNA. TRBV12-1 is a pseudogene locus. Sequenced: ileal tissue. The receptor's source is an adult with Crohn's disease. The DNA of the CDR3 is TGTGCCAGCCGGACATTAGACAGTGCCTATTCACCCCTCCACTTT. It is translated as CASRTLDSAYSPLHF.